This record covers a single TCR beta chain. The data were taken from a study of control samples from healthy donors and cancer patients. Per germline, CDR1 DFQATT and CDR2 SNEGSKA (reference sequence). V was clipped by 7 bases and J by 2 bases, with 5 bases between them. The CDR3 sequence is 10 residues long. Some clones are missing from TCRdb's copy, which holds only in-frame ones; the method was immunoSEQ multiplex PCR. Among about 130,000 clones listed, about 88% were seen once. This chain links TRBV20-1 with TRBJ2-5, with D uncertain. The sequenced sample was blood. The TCR sequence derives from a man aged 50 to 60 in good health. The CDR3 DNA reads TGCAGTGTTAAGCAAGAGACCCAGTACTTC. Protein sequence: CSVKQETQYF.